The entry below describes one TCR beta chain. This record belongs to a study of blood T cell repertoires in COVID-19. Across the whole study: Material from acute and convalescent COVID-19 was sourced from the United States, Italy and Spain. Sources were T cells, B-cell-depleted T cells, or PBMCs; the material itself was cDNA or gDNA.

How the authors handled the data: Counts of nucleated cells, estimated from reference gene primer amplification, were obtained. Profiled with immunoSEQ multiplex PCR; TCRdb holds only in-frame clones, not every one. D and trimming come from the DNA, and the V and J calls and clone size come from that table. This table has 150,000 or so clones, under 90% appearing once. The V segment lost 6 bases and the J segment 5 bases; nucleotides outside the gene matches: 8. The CDR3 has 15 residues. The germline CDR1 and CDR2 sequences are SNHLY and FYNNEI. What was sequenced was peripheral blood. The rearrangement joins TRBV2 to TRBJ1-4, with TRBD1 matching 8 bases. This TCR was sampled from a human donor in a cohort sampled during active COVID-19. CDR3 in DNA: TGTGCCAGCAGGGACAGGGAGACTTCGAATGAAAAACTGTTTTTT. Translated, it gives CASRDRETSNEKLFF. The whole variable domain, filled in from reference TRBV2 and TRBJ1-4, reads EPEVTQTPSHQVTQMGQEVILRCVPISNHLYFYWYRQILGQKVEFLVSFYNNEISEKSEIFDDQFSVERPDGSNFTLKIRSTKLEDSAMYFCASRDRETSNEKLFFGSGTQLSVL.